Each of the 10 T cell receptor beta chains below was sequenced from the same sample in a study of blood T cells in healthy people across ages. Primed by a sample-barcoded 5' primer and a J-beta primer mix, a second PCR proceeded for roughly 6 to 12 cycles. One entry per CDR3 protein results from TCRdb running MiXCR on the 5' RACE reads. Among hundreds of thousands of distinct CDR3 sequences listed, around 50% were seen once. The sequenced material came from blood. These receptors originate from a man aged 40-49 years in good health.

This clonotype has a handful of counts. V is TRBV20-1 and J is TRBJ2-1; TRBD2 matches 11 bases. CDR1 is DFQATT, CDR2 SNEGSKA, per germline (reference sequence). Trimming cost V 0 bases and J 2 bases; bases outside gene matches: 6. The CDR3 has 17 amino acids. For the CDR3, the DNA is TGCAGTGCTAGAGATCGAGGGACTAGCGGAACCTACAATGAGCAGTTCTTC. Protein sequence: CSARDRGTSGTYNEQFF.

For the CDR3, the DNA is TGTGCCAGCAGCCTCTCGAACGGAGATAATTCACCCCTCCACTTT. Translated, it gives CASSLSNGDNSPLHF. The chain couples TRBV16 to TRBJ1-6; D unresolved. There are 15 residues in the CDR3. The germline V gene has CDR1 KGHSY and CDR2 FQNENV. Trimming removed 4 bases from V and 5 bases from J, with 12 bases in between. The complete variable domain, with remaining parts taken from reference TRBV16 and TRBJ1-6, reads GEEVAQTPKHLVRGEGQKAKLYCAPIKGHSYVFWYQQVLKNEFKFLISFQNENVFDETGMPKERFSAKCLPNSPCSLEIQATKLEDSAVYFCASSLSNGDNSPLHFGNGTRLTVT.

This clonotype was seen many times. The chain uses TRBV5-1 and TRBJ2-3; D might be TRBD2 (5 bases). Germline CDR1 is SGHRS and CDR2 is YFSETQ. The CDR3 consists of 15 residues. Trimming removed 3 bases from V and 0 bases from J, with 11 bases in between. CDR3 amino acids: CASSSTGYSTDTQYF. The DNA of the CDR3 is TGCGCCAGCAGCTCCACGGGGTATAGCACAGATACGCAGTATTTT.

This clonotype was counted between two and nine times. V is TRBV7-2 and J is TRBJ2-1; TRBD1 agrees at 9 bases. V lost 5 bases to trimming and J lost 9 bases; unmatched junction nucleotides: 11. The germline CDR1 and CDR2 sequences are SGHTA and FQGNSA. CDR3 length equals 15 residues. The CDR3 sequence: CASSPTTGGAGEQFF. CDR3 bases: TGTGCCAGCAGCCCCACGACAGGGGGGGCTGGTGAGCAGTTCTTC. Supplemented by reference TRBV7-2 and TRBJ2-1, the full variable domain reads GAGVSQSPSNKVTEKGKDVELRCDPISGHTALYWYRQSLGQGLEFLIYFQGNSAPDKSGLPSDRFSAERTGGSVSTLTIQRTQQEDSAVYLCASSPTTGGAGEQFFGPGTRLTVL.

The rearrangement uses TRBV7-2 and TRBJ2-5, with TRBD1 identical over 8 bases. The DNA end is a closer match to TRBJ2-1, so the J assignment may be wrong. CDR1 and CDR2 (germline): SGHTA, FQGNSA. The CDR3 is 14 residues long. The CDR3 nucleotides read TGTGCCAGCAGCTTCGACAGGGGTGAGAAGACCCAGTTCTTC. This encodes CASSFDRGEKTQFF.

This CDR3 reads CASFEGNEQFF. In nucleotides, the CDR3 is TGTGCCAGCTTCGAGGGTAATGAGCAGTTCTTC. This chain joins TRBV7-2 and TRBJ2-1; a possible D gene is TRBD2 (5 bases). The V end was cut by 8 bases, the J end by 7 bases, with 9 bases between. Germline CDR1 SGHTA, CDR2 FQGNSA. The CDR3 totals 11 residues.

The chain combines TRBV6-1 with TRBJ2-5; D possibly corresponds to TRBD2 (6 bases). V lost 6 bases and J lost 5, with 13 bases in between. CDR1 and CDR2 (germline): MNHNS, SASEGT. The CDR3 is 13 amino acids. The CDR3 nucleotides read TGTGCCAGCAGGCAGACTAGTTGGGAGACCCAGTACTTC. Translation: CASRQTSWETQYF.

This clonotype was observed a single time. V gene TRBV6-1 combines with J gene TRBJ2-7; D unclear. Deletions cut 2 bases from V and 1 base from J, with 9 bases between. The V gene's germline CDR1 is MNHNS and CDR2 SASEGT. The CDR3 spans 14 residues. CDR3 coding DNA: TGTGCCAGCAGTGAATTGGTCAGTTCCTACGAGCAGTACTTC. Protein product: CASSELVSSYEQYF.

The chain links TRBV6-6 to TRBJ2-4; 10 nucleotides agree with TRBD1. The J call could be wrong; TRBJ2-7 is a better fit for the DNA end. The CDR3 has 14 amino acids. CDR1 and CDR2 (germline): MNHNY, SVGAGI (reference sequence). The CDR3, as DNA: TGTGCCAGCAGCGGAATGACAGGGGGCCACGAGCAGTACTTC. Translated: CASSGMTGGHEQYF.

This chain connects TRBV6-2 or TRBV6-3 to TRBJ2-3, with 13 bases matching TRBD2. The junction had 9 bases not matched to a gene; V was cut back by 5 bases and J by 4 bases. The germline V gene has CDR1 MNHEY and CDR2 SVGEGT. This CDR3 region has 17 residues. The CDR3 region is CASSVGLAGVSPDTQYF. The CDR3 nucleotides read TGTGCCAGCAGTGTAGGACTAGCGGGAGTATCCCCAGATACGCAGTATTTT.